What follows are 24 T cell receptor beta chains derived from one specimen sequenced in a study of CD8+CD57+ T cells in acquired aplastic anemia. CDR3 and TCR beta VDJ profiling relied on a genomic DNA template. TCRdb fed the reads into MiXCR, producing one record per CDR3 protein. The data show a few hundred thousand distinct CDR3 sequences, roughly 53% seen once. By flow cytometry, patients selected for sequencing had shown an expansion of CD8+CD57+ cells. The sample consisted of sorted CD4+, CD8+, or CD8+CD57+ T cells (not recorded which) from PBMCs. All receptors derive from a human donor with aplastic anemia.

This clonotype appeared once. J is TRBJ1-6 and V is TRBV7-9, with 7 bases aligning to TRBD1. The V and J ends lost 6 bases and 9 bases, in that order; junction bases with no gene match: 5. The CDR3 consists of 13 residues. Germline V lookup: CDR1 SEHNR, CDR2 FQNEAQ (reference sequence). CDR3 sequence: CASREGASSPLHF. In DNA, the CDR3 is TGTGCCAGCAGGGAGGGGGCAAGTTCACCCCTCCACTTT.

Only a few counts were recorded for this clonotype. This CDR3 fails to terminate in the conserved phenylalanine or tryptophan, so it likely reflects a read error. No DNA is shown, since the ends of the CDR3 on it are uncertain; the CDR3 is the one TCRdb lists. This chain links TRBV10-1 with TRBJ1-4; the DNA was not compared with TRBD1, the D call given in the table. Germline CDR1 and CDR2: WNHNN and SYGVQD (reference sequence). The CDR3 length is 14 residues, termini included. This chain's CDR3 is CAISETGENEKLLS.

This clonotype was recorded at least ten times. J is TRBJ2-7 and V is TRBV5-1, with 7 bases fitting TRBD2. This CDR3 has 14 amino acids. Germline CDR1 SGHRS, CDR2 YFSETQ. The junction had 3 bases not matched to a gene; V was cut back by 3 bases and J by 0 bases. For the CDR3, the DNA is TGCGCCAGCAGCTGGGGAGGGGACTCCTACGAGCAGTACTTC. It translates to CASSWGGDSYEQYF. Complete variable domain (other parts from reference TRBV5-1 and TRBJ2-7): KAGVTQTPRYLIKTRGQQVTLSCSPISGHRSVSWYQQTPGQGLQFLFEYFSETQRNKGNFPGRFSGRQFSNSRSEMNVSTLELGDSALYLCASSWGGDSYEQYFGPGTRLTVT.

The chain couples TRBV15 to TRBJ1-4; D ambiguous. CDR3 length: 14 residues. Germline V lookup: CDR1 LNHNV, CDR2 YYDKDF (reference sequence). With 1 base removed from V and 4 bases from J, the gap between germline ends came to 7 bases. The CDR3 nucleotides are TGTGCCACCAGCAGAGGACGGTTTAATGAAAAACTGTTTTTT. Its protein is CATSRGRFNEKLFF.

The V call is TRBV7-2, the J call TRBJ1-4, with TRBD1 as a possible D gene (5 bases). V was trimmed by 5 bases and J by 4 bases, leaving 11 bases between them. Germline CDR1 and CDR2: SGHTA and FQGNSA. This CDR3 has 14 amino acids. The CDR3 loop reads CASSSSQGNEKLFF. Written as DNA, the CDR3 is TGTGCCAGCAGCAGCAGCCAGGGTAATGAAAAACTGTTTTTT.

The chain is built from TRBV29-1 and TRBJ2-7; the D gene is possibly TRBD2 (5 bases). This CDR3 comprises 12 residues. From germline, CDR1 is SQVTM and CDR2 ANQGSEA. Trimming cost V 4 bases and J 2 bases, with 9 bases left between them. The CDR3, as DNA: TGCAGCGTTGTCGAGGGAACCTACGAGCAGTACTTC. Amino acid sequence: CSVVEGTYEQYF.

As concerns this clonotype: Just one base apart from a much larger clone, this may be a read error. This sequence joins TRBV7-6 and TRBJ2-1, with no clear D. V lost 1 base and J 5 bases, leaving 3 bases between the germline ends. This CDR3 has 12 residues. The V gene's germline CDR1 is SGHVS and CDR2 FNYEAQ. The CDR3 coding sequence is TGTGCCAGCAGCTTAGGCCACAATGAGCAGTTCTTC. Translated: CASSLGHNEQFF.

This clonotype was found once. Compared with germline, one end of the junction differs, possibly owing to a read error. V is TRBV2 and J is TRBJ1-1; D not resolved. The CDR3 loop spans 13 amino acids. Germline values: CDR1 SNHLY, CDR2 FYNNEI. As DNA, the CDR3 is TGTGCCAGCAGTGTAGTAGAAGGAACTGAAGCTTCCTTT. Translated, it gives CASSVVEGTEASF.

The rearrangement joins TRBV5-4 to TRBJ2-5, with D hard to call. The CDR3 spans 14 residues. CDR1 SGHNT and CDR2 YYREEE come from the germline V gene (reference sequence). Trimming cost V 2 bases and J 5 bases, with 13 bases left between them. The CDR3 loop is CASSFRVGNETQYF. In DNA form, the CDR3 reads TGTGCCAGCAGCTTTCGGGTGGGGAATGAGACCCAGTACTTC. The whole variable domain, filled in from reference TRBV5-4 and TRBJ2-5, reads ETGVTQSPTHLIKTRGQQVTLRCSSQSGHNTVSWYQQALGQGPQFIFQYYREEENGRGNFPPRFSGLQFPNYSSELNVNALELDDSALYLCASSFRVGNETQYFGPGTRLLVL.

For the CDR3, the DNA is TGTGCCAGCAGTGGGACGGGGGGGGAAAATTCACCCCTCCACTTT. It specifies CASSGTGGENSPLHF. The V and J genes are TRBV12-3 or TRBV12-4 and TRBJ1-6; the D gene is possibly TRBD1 (5 bases). CDR3 size: 15 residues. V was clipped by 5 bases and J by 7 bases, with 15 bases between them.

This chain connects TRBV19 to TRBJ1-2; D is unresolved. V was cut by 3 bases and J by 3 bases, with 5 bases left in between. Germline CDR1 LNHDA, CDR2 SQIVND (reference sequence). This CDR3 region has 12 residues. The CDR3 bases are TGTGCCAGTAGTATGGCGGACTATGGCTACACCTTC. Translated: CASSMADYGYTF.

The V gene is TRBV5-1, the J gene TRBJ2-2, with D unclear. Trimming removed 4 bases from V and 7 bases from J, with 14 bases in between. CDR1 is SGHRS, CDR2 YFSETQ, per germline. CDR3 size: 14 residues. CDR3 nucleotides: TGCGCCAGCAGCCCGGAATATGGTAGCGGGGAGCTGTTTTTT. As protein: CASSPEYGSGELFF.

This clonotype was recorded a few times. One end of the junction does not line up with germline, which may come from a read error. The chain combines TRBV3-1 with TRBJ1-5; D is ambiguous. CDR3 length equals 16 residues. The V gene's germline CDR1 is LGHDT and CDR2 YNNKEL (reference sequence). CDR3 sequence (DNA): TGTGCCAGCAGCCAAGAGTTCGGGGTCAGCAGTCAGCCCCAGCATTTT. This gives the protein CASSQEFGVSSQPQHF.

About this clonotype itself: One end of the junction does not line up with germline, which may come from a read error. The V gene is TRBV7-2, the J gene TRBJ2-7; D may correspond to TRBD1 or TRBD2 (5 bases each). The CDR3 covers 16 residues. Germline V lookup: CDR1 SGHTA, CDR2 FQGNSA. This CDR3 reads CASSQARGGLVYEQYF. In DNA form, the CDR3 reads TGCGCCAGCAGCCAAGCCCGGGGCGGGTTAGTCTACGAGCAGTACTTC.

This clonotype has a handful of counts. This chain connects TRBV20-1 to TRBJ2-1, with 8 bases identical to TRBD2. This CDR3 is 16 amino acids long. Germline V CDR1 and CDR2: DFQATT, SNEGSKA (reference sequence). V shed 0 bases and J 7 bases; nucleotides not matched to a gene: 11. In DNA, the CDR3 is TGCAGTGCTAGAGACTCCGGGGGGGGGGCCTTGAATGAGCAGTTCTTC. It specifies CSARDSGGGALNEQFF.

The genes are TRBV20-1 and TRBJ1-2; D is uncertain. The V and J ends lost 6 bases and 2 bases respectively, with 16 bases between them. This CDR3 region has 14 residues. CDR1 is DFQATT and CDR2 is SNEGSKA in the germline V gene (reference sequence). The CDR3 spells CSAPAARGNYGYTF. Written as DNA, the CDR3 is TGCAGTGCACCCGCGGCCCGAGGGAACTATGGCTACACCTTC.

The gene calls are TRBV12-3 or TRBV12-4 and TRBJ2-3; D is ambiguous. V lost 0 bases and J 0 bases, leaving 4 bases between the germline ends. The CDR3 is 14 amino acids. The CDR3 DNA sequence: TGTGCCAGCAGTTTAGCGGTTAGCACAGATACGCAGTATTTT. The encoded protein is CASSLAVSTDTQYF.

Notes on this clonotype: Relative to the germline gene, one junction end is altered; a read error may explain this. The rearrangement links TRBV29-1 to TRBJ1-1; D is possibly TRBD1 (5 bases). Germline V CDR1 and CDR2: SQVTM, ANQGSEA. The CDR3 spans 13 residues. This chain's CDR3 is CSVEVGGATEAFF. The CDR3 DNA follows: TGCAGCGTTGAAGTAGGAGGGGCCACTGAGGCTTTCTTT.

Many counts were recorded for this clonotype. This chain uses TRBV20-1 with TRBJ2-7; 9 bases map to TRBD2. V shed 7 bases, J shed 0 bases, and the junction held 7 bases outside the gene matches. Germline values: CDR1 DFQATT, CDR2 SNEGSKA (reference sequence). CDR3 length equals 14 residues. The CDR3 spells CSVRGSGGSYEQYF. DNA for the CDR3: TGCAGTGTCAGGGGTAGCGGGGGCTCCTACGAGCAGTACTTC.

The V and J genes are TRBV29-1 and TRBJ2-7; D possibly corresponds to TRBD2 (5 bases). With 3 bases removed from V and 2 bases from J, the gap between germline ends came to 5 bases. Germline V lookup: CDR1 SQVTM, CDR2 ANQGSEA. The CDR3 runs to 11 residues. For the CDR3, the DNA is TGCAGCGTTGACGGGACCTACGAGCAGTACTTC. Translation: CSVDGTYEQYF.

This rearrangement joins TRBV10-3 to TRBJ1-6; no clear D gene. The CDR3 loop spans 12 amino acids. Per the germline V gene, CDR1 is ENHRY and CDR2 is SYGVKD. The V and J ends lost 4 bases and 8 bases respectively, with 6 bases between them. CDR3 bases: TGTGCCATCAGTGGTTATGATTCACCCCTCCACTTT. Amino acid sequence: CAISGYDSPLHF.

J is TRBJ1-2 and V is TRBV24-1; 9 bases map to TRBD1. J was trimmed by 8 bases and V by 4 bases; bases with no gene match: 7. CDR1 and CDR2 from the germline V gene are KGHDR and SFDVKD. The CDR3 runs to 14 residues. This chain's CDR3 is CATSDYDRGSGYTF. The CDR3 DNA reads TGTGCCACCAGTGACTACGACAGGGGGAGCGGCTACACCTTC.

Concerning this clonotype: Just one base apart from a much larger clone, this may be a read error. CDR3 loop: CSASRPPTQVSHGLAF. In DNA form, the CDR3 reads TGCAGTGCTAGTCGCCCCCCCACACAGGTTTCCCATGGGTTAGCCTTC. The rearrangement joins TRBV20-1 to TRBJ1-2; weak D call: TRBD1 (5 bases). The CDR3 runs to 16 residues. In germline, CDR1 is DFQATT, CDR2 SNEGSKA (reference sequence).

The gene calls are TRBV10-1 and TRBJ2-2, with D hard to call. The germline V gene encodes CDR1 WNHNN and CDR2 SYGVQD (reference sequence). The CDR3 extends over 13 amino acids. The V and J ends lost 6 bases and 11 bases respectively, with 16 bases between them. In DNA form, the CDR3 reads TGCGCCAGCAGCTTTGGGGTTGTCGATGAGCTGTTTTTT. Encoded protein: CASSFGVVDELFF.